The present T cell receptor beta chain was sequenced within a study of CD8 T cells in ankylosing spondylitis. This clonotype was seen more than once but under ten times. Its antigen remains unknown. Study-level findings and limits: Earlier work had already found some motif variants in reactive arthritis synovial fluid and blood. Typical of ankylosing spondylitis blood, it appeared, was a TCR beta motif of eight highly homologous variants. Clones linked to disease were reported to show significant enrichment in matched ankylosing spondylitis synovial fluid.

Quantitative 5'-RACE with molecular barcodes produced the TCR beta libraries. TCRdb called the 5' RACE reads again in MiXCR, with one record for every CDR3 protein. The sample yields fewer than 500,000 distinct CDR3 sequences, about a fifth seen once. Germline values: CDR1 DFQATT, CDR2 SNEGSKA (reference sequence). V dropped 4 bases and J dropped 9; count of bases not matched to a gene: 13. The CDR3 contains 15 residues. The sequencing sample was made of blood, either unsorted or a sorted T cell fraction (not recorded which). This TCR derives from a male donor with ankylosing spondylitis. The gene calls are TRBV20-1 and TRBJ2-1; 9 nucleotides agree with TRBD2. In DNA, the CDR3 is TGCAGTGCTAACCAGGGACTAGCTCGAATTGGTGAGCAGTTCTTC. This codes for CSANQGLARIGEQFF.